A selection of T cell receptor beta chains follows, all from one sample in a study of OX40 agonist ivuxolimab in advanced cancers. TCRdb's copy holds only in-frame clones and misses some; the assay was immunoSEQ multiplex PCR. The sample includes 50,000 to 65,000 clones, roughly 80% of them seen just once. The sequenced sample was CD4+ or CD8+ T cells sorted from blood, obtained in a trial of the OX40 agonist ivuxolimab. These receptors all stem from an adult with an advanced solid tumor such as melanoma, head and neck, liver or kidney cancer. The CDR3 runs from the conserved cysteine through the conserved F or W. Each record gives: V gene, clone size, CDR3 length, D gene, J gene, CDR3 protein, CDR3 DNA. A D gene is named only where the DNA matches it firmly. The listing skips clone size in some rows; elsewhere it reads once, few, many or a size class.

TRBV6-6	.	15	TRBD1	TRBJ2-2	CASSYRDRVAGELFF	TGTGCCAGCAGTTACCGGGACAGGGTGGCCGGGGAGCTGTTTTTT
TRBV18	.	14	TRBD1	TRBJ1-2	CASTPDRLSYGYTF	TGTGCCAGCACTCCGGACAGGTTATCCTATGGCTACACCTTC
TRBV6-1	once	15	.	TRBJ1-2	CASSATGLPNYGYTF	TGTGCCAGCAGTGCAACAGGGCTGCCTAACTATGGCTACACCTTC
TRBV2	once	12	.	TRBJ2-3	CASSDSADTQYF	TGTGCCAGCAGTGACTCGGCAGATACGCAGTATTTT
TRBV5-4	.	13	.	TRBJ2-3	CASNGGNTDTQYF	TGTGCCAGCAATGGCGGGAACACAGATACGCAGTATTTT
TRBV11-2	.	15	TRBD2	TRBJ2-7	CASSLLAGLSYEQYF	TGTGCCAGCAGCTTACTAGCGGGGTTATCCTACGAGCAGTACTTC
TRBV9	.	15	.	TRBJ1-2	CASSVETSGAYGYTF	TGTGCCAGCAGCGTAGAAACTTCAGGGGCCTATGGCTACACCTTC
TRBV18	.	15	.	TRBJ1-5	CASSKGTQSNQPQHF	TGTGCCAGCTCAAAAGGGACACAGAGCAATCAGCCCCAGCATTTT
TRBV25-1	few	16	TRBD2	TRBJ2-1	CASSEFDSHGRDEQFF	TGTGCCAGCAGTGAATTTGACAGCCACGGGAGGGATGAGCAGTTCTTC
TRBV29-1	.	13	.	TRBJ2-5	CSVDGNREGTQYF	TGCAGCGTTGACGGAAACAGGGAAGGGACCCAGTACTTC
TRBV5-1	.	15	TRBD2	TRBJ2-7	CASRVASGNPYEQYF	TGCGCCAGCAGGGTGGCTAGCGGGAATCCCTACGAGCAGTACTTC
TRBV7-9	.	15	TRBD1	TRBJ1-1	CASSSRQGASPEAFF	TGTGCCAGCAGCTCAAGACAGGGGGCCAGTCCTGAAGCTTTCTTT
TRBV5-4	.	18	.	TRBJ2-1	CASSPTTGPMNSYNEQFF	TGTGCCAGCAGCCCTACTACTGGCCCAATGAACTCCTACAATGAGCAGTTCTTC
TRBV5-1	.	15	.	TRBJ2-7	CASSFSTESSYEQYF	TGCGCCAGCAGCTTCAGTACTGAAAGCTCCTACGAGCAGTACTTC
TRBV27	.	16	TRBD2	TRBJ2-3	CASKGGAGARTDTQYF	TGTGCCAGCAAAGGCGGGGCGGGAGCCCGCACAGATACGCAGTATTTT
TRBV6-1	.	14	TRBD1	TRBJ1-5	CASSVTGGSQPQHF	TGTGCCAGCAGTGTCACAGGGGGTAGTCAGCCCCAGCATTTT
TRBV10-3	.	13	.	TRBJ2-7	CAISEQGGYEQYF	TGTGCCATCAGCGAACAGGGCGGGTACGAGCAGTACTTC
TRBV18	.	13	.	TRBJ1-1	CASSPPQPVGAFF	TGTGCCAGCTCACCACCCCAACCTGTTGGAGCTTTCTTT
TRBV5-1	.	17	TRBD2	TRBJ2-1	CASTRSSGRAAYNEQFF	TGCGCCAGTACGAGGTCGAGCGGGAGGGCCGCCTACAATGAGCAGTTCTTC
TRBV15	once	18	.	TRBJ1-2	CATSPTRGSRGKAAGYTF	TGTGCCACCAGCCCCACGAGAGGATCCAGAGGCAAGGCCGCCGGCTACACCTTC
TRBV6-6	.	16	TRBD1	TRBJ1-4	CASSATFRTGGEKLFF	TGTGCCAGCAGTGCAACTTTCCGGACAGGGGGTGAAAAACTGTTTTTT
TRBV19	.	13	.	TRBJ2-1	CASALGVYNEQFF	TGTGCCAGTGCGCTAGGGGTTTACAATGAGCAGTTCTTC
TRBV9	.	13	TRBD2	TRBJ2-1	CASSAGGSGEQFF	TGTGCCAGCAGCGCGGGGGGGTCTGGAGAGCAGTTCTTC